Given below is one T cell receptor (beta chain) in context. These data are taken from a study of blood T cell repertoires in COVID-19. For the study at large: Specimens from acute and convalescent COVID-19 originated in the United States, Italy and Spain.

The CDR3 sequence is 14 residues long. The germline V gene encodes CDR1 SGHDT and CDR2 YYEEEE. Trimming took 4 bases from V and 5 from J; bases not matched to a gene: 8. Only in-frame clones appear in the TCRdb table, and some are missing; sequencing was by immunoSEQ multiplex PCR. The sample lists over 110,000 clones; nearly 85% were seen once. Living in about 25 US areas, the participants were between roughly 18 and 95 years of age. Clinical history reported by participants formed the basis on which cohorts were assigned. The receptor's source is a man aged 50 to 59 in a cohort exposed to, infected with or recovered from COVID-19 (not recorded which). The chain recombines TRBV5-6 with TRBJ1-2; 7 positions agree with TRBD1. The sequenced sample consisted of PBMCs or T cells enriched from blood (not recorded which). The CDR3 DNA reads TGTGCCAGCAGCAGAGGGACAGTAGAATATGGCTACACCTTC. This codes for CASSRGTVEYGYTF.